Presented here are 2 T cell receptor beta chains from one specimen sequenced in a study of shared clonotypes between healthy human individuals. Using immunoSEQ multiplex PCR, the repertoire was profiled, and TCRdb retains in-frame clones only, with some absent. The sample carries roughly 1,000,000 clones, about 80% recorded once. The sample comprised memory CD4+ T cells from PBMCs. Subset described: CD45RA-negative fraction. These receptors were taken from a man younger than 35 in good health. Some clones in this sample may be carry-over from other donors' samples.

The V and J genes are TRBV15 and TRBJ1-3; D remains ambiguous. Trimming shortened V by 1 base and J by 4 bases, and 11 bases separated the two germline ends. In germline, CDR1 is LNHNV, CDR2 YYDKDF (reference sequence). CDR3 size: 15 residues. This CDR3 reads CATSRGGQAGNTIYF. In nucleotides, the CDR3 is TGTGCCACCAGCAGAGGTGGCCAGGCCGGAAACACCATATATTTT. The full variable domain, completed using reference TRBV15 and TRBJ1-3, is DAMVIQNPRYQVTQFGKPVTLSCSQTLNHNVMYWYQQKSSQAPKLLFHYYDKDFNNEADTPDNFQSRRPNTSFCFLDIRSPGLGDTAMYLCATSRGGQAGNTIYFGEGSWLTVV.

This clone appeared a single time. A much larger clone differs by one base, so this may be a read error. The J gene is TRBJ2-7, the V gene TRBV14, with D possibly matching TRBD1 (5 bases). V was cut by 1 base and J by 4 bases, with 5 bases left in between. CDR1 is SGHDN and CDR2 is FVKESK in the germline V gene. The CDR3 runs to 12 residues. The CDR3 protein is CASSQGQYEQYF. CDR3 nucleotides: TGTGCCAGCAGCCAAGGACAGTACGAGCAGTACTTC.